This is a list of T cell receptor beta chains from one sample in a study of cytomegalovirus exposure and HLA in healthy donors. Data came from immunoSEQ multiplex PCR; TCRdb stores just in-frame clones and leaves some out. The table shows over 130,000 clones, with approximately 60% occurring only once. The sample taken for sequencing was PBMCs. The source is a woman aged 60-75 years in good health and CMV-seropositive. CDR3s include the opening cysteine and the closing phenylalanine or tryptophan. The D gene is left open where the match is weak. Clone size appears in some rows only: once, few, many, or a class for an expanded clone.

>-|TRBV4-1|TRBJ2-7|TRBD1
CASSQPPGQASYEQYF
TGCGCCAGCAGCCAACCACCAGGACAGGCCTCCTACGAGCAGTACTTC
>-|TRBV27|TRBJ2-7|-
CASAKSRDTYYEQYF
TGTGCCAGCGCAAAATCCCGAGACACCTACTACGAGCAGTACTTC
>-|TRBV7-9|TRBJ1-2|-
CASSPAPGPYGYTF
TGTGCCAGCAGCCCAGCTCCAGGCCCCTATGGCTACACCTTC
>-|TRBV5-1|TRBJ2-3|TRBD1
CASSLDTGTGDTDTQYF
TGCGCCAGCAGCTTGGATACCGGGACAGGGGACACAGATACGCAGTATTTT
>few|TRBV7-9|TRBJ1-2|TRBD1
CASGTGTGGAYGYTF
TGTGCCAGTGGGACCGGGACAGGGGGCGCCTATGGCTACACCTTC
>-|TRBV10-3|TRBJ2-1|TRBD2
CAISAPQRELGEQFF
TGTGCCATCAGCGCTCCCCAGCGGGAGTTGGGTGAGCAGTTCTTC
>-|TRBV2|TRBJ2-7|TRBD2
CASRTGLATPYEQYF
TGTGCCAGCAGGACGGGACTAGCGACCCCCTACGAGCAGTACTTC
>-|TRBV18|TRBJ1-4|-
CASSPRRGGEDEKLFF
TGTGCCAGCTCACCACGGAGGGGCGGAGAGGATGAAAAACTGTTTTTT
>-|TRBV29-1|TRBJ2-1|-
CSVGGLSSYNEQFF
TGCAGCGTTGGGGGCCTCAGCTCCTACAATGAGCAGTTCTTC
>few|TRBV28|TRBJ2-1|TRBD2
CASSPRLAGSDEQFF
TGTGCCAGCAGTCCCCGACTAGCGGGATCGGATGAGCAGTTCTTC
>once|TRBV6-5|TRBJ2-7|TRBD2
CASSFGTSGDYEQYF
TGTGCCAGCAGCTTCGGGACTAGCGGTGACTACGAGCAGTACTTC
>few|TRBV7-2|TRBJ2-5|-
CASSREAQETQYF
TGTGCCAGCAGTCGCGAGGCCCAAGAGACCCAGTACTTC
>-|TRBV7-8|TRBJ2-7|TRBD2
CASSLGVLAGEQYF
TGTGCCAGCAGCTTAGGTGTGCTAGCGGGCGAGCAGTACTTC
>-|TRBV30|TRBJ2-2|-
CAWSVRRGNTGELFF
TGTGCCTGGAGTGTAAGGCGGGGGAACACCGGGGAGCTGTTTTTT
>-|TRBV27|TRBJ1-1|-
CASSRNSNTEAFF
TGTGCCAGCAGTCGTAACAGCAACACTGAAGCTTTCTTT
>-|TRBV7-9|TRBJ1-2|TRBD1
CASSSTSSRQGNGYTF
TGTGCCAGCAGCTCCACGTCAAGTCGACAGGGCAATGGCTACACCTTC
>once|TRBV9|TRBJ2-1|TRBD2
CASTVGSGGVYNEQFF
TGTGCCAGCACCGTAGGATCGGGGGGGGTCTACAATGAGCAGTTCTTC
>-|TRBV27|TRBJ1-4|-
CASSLWGRGNEKLFF
TGTGCCAGCAGTTTATGGGGCAGAGGAAATGAAAAACTGTTTTTT
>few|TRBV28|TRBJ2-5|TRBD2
CASTPSLAGGPGETQYF
TGTGCCAGCACCCCCTCACTAGCGGGAGGGCCGGGGGAGACCCAGTACTTC
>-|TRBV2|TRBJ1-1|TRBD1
CASTLTGDPHTEAFF
TGTGCCAGCACCTTGACAGGGGATCCCCACACTGAAGCTTTCTTT
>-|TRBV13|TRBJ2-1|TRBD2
CASSLLAGTHEQFF
TGTGCCAGCAGCTTACTAGCGGGAACCCATGAGCAGTTCTTC
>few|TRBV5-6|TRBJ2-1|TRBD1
CASSSGTANEQFF
TGTGCCAGCAGCTCCGGGACAGCCAATGAGCAGTTCTTC
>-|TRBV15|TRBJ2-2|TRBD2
CATSGEGLTNTGELFF
TGTGCCACCAGCGGGGAGGGACTAACGAACACCGGGGAGCTGTTTTTT
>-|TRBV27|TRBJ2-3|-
CASTRQGASGSISTDTQYF
TGTGCCAGCACCCGACAGGGGGCTAGCGGGAGCATTAGCACAGATACGCAGTATTTT
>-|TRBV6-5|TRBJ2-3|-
CASSHDRKLATQYF
TGTGCCAGCAGTCATGACAGGAAATTGGCTACGCAGTATTTT
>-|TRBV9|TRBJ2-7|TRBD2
CASSAGTSGSHEQYF
TGTGCCAGCAGCGCCGGGACTAGCGGGAGTCACGAGCAGTACTTC
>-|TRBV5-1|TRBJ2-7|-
CASSLALTSSYEQYF
TGCGCCAGCAGCTTGGCACTCACGAGCTCCTACGAGCAGTACTTC
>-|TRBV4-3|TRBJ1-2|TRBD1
CASSQDRGQGYGYTF
TGCGCCAGCAGCCAAGATAGAGGACAGGGTTATGGCTACACCTTC
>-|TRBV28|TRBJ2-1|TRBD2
CASSPGRTATWTSGYNEQFF
TGTGCCAGCAGCCCAGGAAGGACAGCTACTTGGACTAGCGGGTACAATGAGCAGTTCTTC
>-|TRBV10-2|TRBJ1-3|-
CASSLQYSGNTIYF
TGCGCCAGCAGCCTACAGTACTCTGGAAACACCATATATTTT
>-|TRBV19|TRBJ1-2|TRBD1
CASSSPGQGDNGYTF
TGTGCCAGTAGTAGTCCGGGACAGGGGGACAATGGCTACACCTTC
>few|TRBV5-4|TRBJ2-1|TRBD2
CASSTGLASNNEQFF
TGTGCCAGCAGCACCGGACTAGCGAGCAACAATGAGCAGTTCTTC
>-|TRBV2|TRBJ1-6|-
CASRPMTDNSPLHF
TGTGCCAGCAGACCAATGACAGATAATTCACCCCTCCACTTT
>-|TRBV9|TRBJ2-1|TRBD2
CASSAAGGRNEQFF
TGTGCCAGCAGCGCGGCGGGAGGGCGCAATGAGCAGTTCTTC
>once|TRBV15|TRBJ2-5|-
CATSRDLASGGGTQYF
TGTGCCACCAGCAGAGATTTGGCTAGCGGAGGGGGGACCCAGTACTTC
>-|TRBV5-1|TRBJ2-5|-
CASSLQGTETQYF
TGCGCCAGCAGCCTACAGGGTACAGAGACCCAGTACTTC
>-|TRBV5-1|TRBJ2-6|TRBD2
CASRPSGSSGANVLTF
TGCGCCAGCAGGCCTAGCGGGAGCTCTGGGGCCAACGTCCTGACTTTC
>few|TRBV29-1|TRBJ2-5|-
CSVELSQEETQYF
TGCAGCGTTGAACTATCTCAGGAAGAGACCCAGTACTTC
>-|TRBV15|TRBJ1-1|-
CATRSRAWNTEAFF
TGTGCCACCCGGTCCAGGGCCTGGAACACTGAAGCTTTCTTT
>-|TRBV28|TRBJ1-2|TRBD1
CASSRQGYGYTF
TGTGCCAGCAGTCGACAGGGTTATGGCTACACCTTC
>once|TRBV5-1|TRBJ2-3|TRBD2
CASSEGPLAGMTDTQYF
TGCGCCAGCAGCGAGGGCCCCCTAGCGGGCATGACAGATACGCAGTATTTT
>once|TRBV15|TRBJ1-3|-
CATSRDRSSSGNTIYF
TGTGCCACCAGCAGAGATCGTAGCAGCTCTGGAAACACCATATATTTT
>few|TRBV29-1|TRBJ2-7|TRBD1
CSVQVTGAYEQYF
TGCAGCGTCCAAGTGACAGGGGCCTACGAGCAGTACTTC
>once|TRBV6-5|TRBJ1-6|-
CASSQDSRRNSPLHF
TGTGCCAGCAGTCAAGACAGCAGGCGGAATTCACCCCTCCACTTT
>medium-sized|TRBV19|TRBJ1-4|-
CASSIAGEKLFF
TGTGCCAGTAGTATCGCGGGGGAAAAACTGTTTTTT
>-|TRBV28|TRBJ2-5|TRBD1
CASSLVQGETQYF
TGTGCCAGCAGTTTGGTACAGGGGGAGACCCAGTACTTC
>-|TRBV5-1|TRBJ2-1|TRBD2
CASSTSSGSSYNEQFF
TGCGCCAGCAGCACCTCTAGCGGGAGCTCCTACAATGAGCAGTTCTTC
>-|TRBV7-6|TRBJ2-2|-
CASSLAGEDAGELFF
TGTGCCAGCAGCTTGGCGGGCGAGGACGCCGGGGAGCTGTTTTTT